The rows below give T cell receptor beta chains drawn from one sample of a study of blood T cell repertoires in COVID-19. Method: immunoSEQ multiplex PCR; TCRdb's copy keeps in-frame clones and lacks some. The table lists 250,000 to 300,000 clones, roughly 77% of them singletons. The sample was peripheral blood. The source of these receptors is an elderly woman with acute or convalescent COVID-19. The CDR3 runs from the conserved cysteine through the conserved F or W. D genes are given only for firm matches. Only some rows state a clone size, as once, few, many or a class for expanded clones.

CDR3 length: 16; J gene: TRBJ1-2; clone size: -; D gene: TRBD1; V gene: TRBV5-6; CDR3 protein: CASSFTGGTLYYGYTF; CDR3 DNA: TGTGCCAGCAGCTTCACAGGGGGAACCTTGTACTATGGCTACACCTTC
CDR3 length: 16; J gene: TRBJ1-2; clone size: -; D gene: -; V gene: TRBV27; CDR3 protein: CASSSSGTQRDYGYTF; CDR3 DNA: TGTGCCAGCAGTTCATCCGGGACACAGAGGGACTATGGCTACACCTTC
CDR3 length: 15; J gene: TRBJ2-7; clone size: -; D gene: TRBD2; V gene: TRBV18; CDR3 protein: CASSPQLAGVGEQYF; CDR3 DNA: TGTGCCAGCTCACCACAACTAGCGGGAGTGGGCGAGCAGTACTTC
CDR3 length: 13; J gene: TRBJ2-3; clone size: -; D gene: -; V gene: TRBV12-5; CDR3 protein: CASGLTGADTQYF; CDR3 DNA: TGTGCTAGTGGTTTAACGGGAGCCGATACGCAGTATTTT
CDR3 length: 14; J gene: TRBJ2-7; clone size: -; D gene: TRBD1; V gene: TRBV5-8; CDR3 protein: CASSPGTGVYEQYF; CDR3 DNA: TGTGCCAGCAGCCCCGGGACAGGAGTCTACGAGCAGTACTTC
CDR3 length: 16; J gene: TRBJ2-7; clone size: -; D gene: TRBD2; V gene: TRBV7-2; CDR3 protein: CASSSSGLAGPYEQYF; CDR3 DNA: TGTGCCAGCAGCTCATCCGGACTAGCGGGACCCTACGAGCAGTACTTC
CDR3 length: 15; J gene: TRBJ2-1; clone size: -; D gene: TRBD2; V gene: TRBV5-1; CDR3 protein: CASSPTSGGYNEQFF; CDR3 DNA: TGCGCCAGCAGCCCGACTAGCGGCGGATACAATGAGCAGTTCTTC
CDR3 length: 15; J gene: TRBJ1-1; clone size: -; D gene: TRBD1; V gene: TRBV2; CDR3 protein: CASSEQGVVYTEAFF; CDR3 DNA: TGTGCCAGCAGTGAACAGGGGGTGGTGTACACTGAAGCTTTCTTT
CDR3 length: 15; J gene: TRBJ2-1; clone size: -; D gene: -; V gene: TRBV27; CDR3 protein: CASSPRGTNNNEQFF; CDR3 DNA: TGTGCCAGCAGTCCTCGTGGTACTAACAACAATGAGCAGTTCTTC
CDR3 length: 15; J gene: TRBJ1-1; clone size: -; D gene: -; V gene: TRBV6-6; CDR3 protein: CASTASGGSRTEAFF; CDR3 DNA: TGTGCCAGCACCGCCTCGGGGGGCTCTAGGACTGAAGCTTTCTTT
CDR3 length: 14; J gene: TRBJ1-1; clone size: -; D gene: -; V gene: TRBV6-5; CDR3 protein: CASSRQLMNTEAFF; CDR3 DNA: TGTGCCAGCAGCAGACAGTTAATGAACACTGAAGCTTTCTTT
CDR3 length: 18; J gene: TRBJ1-3; clone size: -; D gene: TRBD1; V gene: TRBV7-2; CDR3 protein: CASSPLGQGRGAGNTIYF; CDR3 DNA: TGTGCCAGCAGCCCATTAGGACAGGGAAGGGGTGCTGGAAACACCATATATTTT
CDR3 length: 15; J gene: TRBJ2-3; clone size: -; D gene: -; V gene: TRBV5-1; CDR3 protein: CASSLGWEGTDTQYF; CDR3 DNA: TGCGCCAGCAGCTTGGGGTGGGAGGGCACAGATACGCAGTATTTT
CDR3 length: 13; J gene: TRBJ2-7; clone size: -; D gene: -; V gene: TRBV18; CDR3 protein: CASSPLSIYEQYF; CDR3 DNA: TGTGCCAGCTCACCACTTAGTATCTACGAGCAGTACTTC
CDR3 length: 15; J gene: TRBJ2-2; clone size: -; D gene: TRBD1; V gene: TRBV2; CDR3 protein: CASSGQGANTGELFF; CDR3 DNA: TGTGCCAGCAGCGGACAGGGGGCGAACACCGGGGAGCTGTTTTTT
CDR3 length: 13; J gene: TRBJ1-2; clone size: -; D gene: -; V gene: TRBV6-5; CDR3 protein: CASRTAGSYGYTF; CDR3 DNA: TGTGCCAGCAGGACAGCAGGTAGCTATGGCTACACCTTC
CDR3 length: 16; J gene: TRBJ1-5; clone size: -; D gene: -; V gene: TRBV19; CDR3 protein: CASSITQGWSNQPQHF; CDR3 DNA: TGTGCCAGTAGTATTACTCAGGGGTGGTCCAATCAGCCCCAGCATTTT
CDR3 length: 16; J gene: TRBJ2-5; clone size: -; D gene: TRBD2; V gene: TRBV4-1; CDR3 protein: CASSQDSGGFQETQYF; CDR3 DNA: TGCGCCAGCAGCCAAGACAGCGGGGGTTTCCAAGAGACCCAGTACTTC
CDR3 length: 17; J gene: TRBJ2-3; clone size: few; D gene: TRBD2; V gene: TRBV5-1; CDR3 protein: CASSLGTSGIRSDTQYF; CDR3 DNA: TGCGCCAGCAGCCTGGGGACTAGCGGGATAAGGTCAGATACGCAGTATTTT
CDR3 length: 14; J gene: TRBJ1-2; clone size: -; D gene: -; V gene: TRBV2; CDR3 protein: CASLVLQGSGGYTF; CDR3 DNA: TGTGCCAGCCTTGTCTTACAGGGAAGCGGAGGCTACACCTTC
CDR3 length: 19; J gene: TRBJ2-5; clone size: -; D gene: TRBD2; V gene: TRBV3-1/TRBV3-2; CDR3 protein: CASSLNMGLAGPLEETQYF; CDR3 DNA: TGTGCCAGCAGCCTCAATATGGGACTAGCGGGACCTCTGGAGGAGACCCAGTACTTC
CDR3 length: 14; J gene: TRBJ2-5; clone size: few; D gene: TRBD1; V gene: TRBV2; CDR3 protein: CASSDRTGEETQYF; CDR3 DNA: TGTGCCAGCAGTGACAGGACAGGCGAGGAGACCCAGTACTTC
CDR3 length: 11; J gene: TRBJ1-2; clone size: -; D gene: -; V gene: TRBV20-1; CDR3 protein: CSAPGLDGYTF; CDR3 DNA: TGCAGTGCCCCAGGTTTGGATGGCTACACCTTC
CDR3 length: 15; J gene: TRBJ1-4; clone size: -; D gene: -; V gene: TRBV27; CDR3 protein: CASSSHGATNEKLFF; CDR3 DNA: TGTGCCAGCAGTTCCCACGGAGCAACTAATGAAAAACTGTTTTTT
CDR3 length: 15; J gene: TRBJ2-3; clone size: -; D gene: TRBD2; V gene: TRBV2; CDR3 protein: CASSDGRAGTDTQYF; CDR3 DNA: TGTGCCAGCAGTGACGGGAGGGCCGGGACAGATACGCAGTATTTT
CDR3 length: 20; J gene: TRBJ2-6; clone size: -; D gene: TRBD1; V gene: TRBV18; CDR3 protein: CASSPRKGVYRGSGANVLTF; CDR3 DNA: TGTGCCAGCTCACCAAGGAAGGGTGTGTACAGGGGCTCTGGGGCCAACGTCCTGACTTTC
CDR3 length: 14; J gene: TRBJ1-4; clone size: -; D gene: TRBD1; V gene: TRBV2; CDR3 protein: CASRPDRGHEKLFF; CDR3 DNA: TGTGCCAGCAGGCCCGACAGGGGACACGAAAAACTGTTTTTT
CDR3 length: 15; J gene: TRBJ1-3; clone size: -; D gene: -; V gene: TRBV7-2; CDR3 protein: CASSSTAFSGNTIYF; CDR3 DNA: TGTGCCAGCAGCTCCACAGCCTTCTCTGGAAACACCATATATTTT
CDR3 length: 16; J gene: TRBJ2-3; clone size: -; D gene: TRBD1; V gene: TRBV5-6; CDR3 protein: CASSAEGTGISDTQYF; CDR3 DNA: TGTGCCAGCAGCGCCGAGGGGACAGGAATCTCAGATACGCAGTATTTT
CDR3 length: 18; J gene: TRBJ1-1; clone size: -; D gene: TRBD1; V gene: TRBV3-1/TRBV3-2; CDR3 protein: CASSQERLSGQLNTEAFF; CDR3 DNA: TGTGCCAGCAGCCAAGAAAGGTTATCGGGACAGTTGAACACTGAAGCTTTCTTT
CDR3 length: 13; J gene: TRBJ1-2; clone size: -; D gene: -; V gene: TRBV19; CDR3 protein: CASSMQWSGGYTF; CDR3 DNA: TGTGCCAGTAGTATGCAGTGGAGTGGTGGCTACACCTTC
CDR3 length: 14; J gene: TRBJ2-1; clone size: few; D gene: TRBD2; V gene: TRBV9; CDR3 protein: CASSVTSGYNEQFF; CDR3 DNA: TGTGCCAGCAGCGTGACTAGCGGATACAATGAGCAGTTCTTC
CDR3 length: 16; J gene: TRBJ2-3; clone size: once; D gene: TRBD2; V gene: TRBV5-4; CDR3 protein: CASSPPGLAGTDTQYF; CDR3 DNA: TGTGCCAGCAGCCCTCCGGGACTAGCGGGAACAGATACGCAGTATTTT
CDR3 length: 14; J gene: TRBJ1-4; clone size: -; D gene: TRBD1; V gene: TRBV2; CDR3 protein: CASGLQGKGEKLFF; CDR3 DNA: TGTGCCAGCGGATTACAGGGGAAGGGTGAAAAACTGTTTTTT
CDR3 length: 13; J gene: TRBJ2-5; clone size: -; D gene: -; V gene: TRBV18; CDR3 protein: CASSPRAQETQYF; CDR3 DNA: TGTGCCAGCTCACCACGGGCTCAAGAGACCCAGTACTTC
CDR3 length: 14; J gene: TRBJ2-7; clone size: -; D gene: TRBD1; V gene: TRBV7-9; CDR3 protein: CASSLVGTVNEQYF; CDR3 DNA: TGTGCCAGCAGCTTAGTGGGGACAGTCAACGAGCAGTACTTC
CDR3 length: 13; J gene: TRBJ2-7; clone size: once; D gene: TRBD1; V gene: TRBV28; CDR3 protein: CASDGDSSYEQYF; CDR3 DNA: TGTGCCAGCGATGGGGACAGCTCCTACGAGCAGTACTTC
CDR3 length: 11; J gene: TRBJ2-7; clone size: -; D gene: -; V gene: TRBV7-8; CDR3 protein: CASSPAYEQYF; CDR3 DNA: TGTGCCAGCAGCCCTGCCTACGAGCAGTACTTC
CDR3 length: 17; J gene: TRBJ1-1; clone size: -; D gene: -; V gene: TRBV7-9; CDR3 protein: CASSLKPGTGGGFEAFF; CDR3 DNA: TGTGCCAGCAGCTTAAAACCAGGGACGGGGGGTGGCTTTGAAGCTTTCTTT
CDR3 length: 15; J gene: TRBJ2-1; clone size: -; D gene: TRBD2; V gene: TRBV14; CDR3 protein: CASSQGTSGRNEQFF; CDR3 DNA: TGTGCCAGCAGCCAAGGGACTAGCGGGAGAAATGAGCAGTTCTTC
CDR3 length: 15; J gene: TRBJ1-5; clone size: -; D gene: -; V gene: TRBV2; CDR3 protein: CASGGQALSNQPQHF; CDR3 DNA: TGTGCCAGCGGTGGACAAGCCTTAAGCAATCAGCCCCAGCATTTT
CDR3 length: 15; J gene: TRBJ1-2; clone size: -; D gene: TRBD1; V gene: TRBV6-2/TRBV6-3; CDR3 protein: CASSIPGQDNYGYTF; CDR3 DNA: TGTGCCAGCAGTATACCTGGACAGGATAACTATGGCTACACCTTC
CDR3 length: 16; J gene: TRBJ2-3; clone size: few; D gene: TRBD2; V gene: TRBV19; CDR3 protein: CASSSIAGGFTDTQYF; CDR3 DNA: TGTGCCAGTAGTTCTATAGCGGGGGGGTTCACAGATACGCAGTATTTT
CDR3 length: 16; J gene: TRBJ2-7; clone size: few; D gene: TRBD2; V gene: TRBV6-1; CDR3 protein: CASSEGRLALSYEQYF; CDR3 DNA: TGTGCCAGCAGTGAAGGACGACTAGCGCTCTCCTACGAGCAGTACTTC
CDR3 length: 14; J gene: TRBJ1-2; clone size: -; D gene: TRBD1; V gene: TRBV5-4; CDR3 protein: CASSLTGGFYGYTF; CDR3 DNA: TGTGCCAGCAGCTTAACAGGGGGTTTCTATGGCTACACCTTC
CDR3 length: 16; J gene: TRBJ1-4; clone size: -; D gene: -; V gene: TRBV7-6; CDR3 protein: CASSLGAGLTNEKLFF; CDR3 DNA: TGTGCCAGCAGCTTAGGTGCCGGGTTGACTAATGAAAAACTGTTTTTT